This passage covers 24 T cell receptor beta chains from one sample sequenced in a study of blood T cell repertoires in COVID-19. Clones were sequenced by immunoSEQ multiplex PCR, and TCRdb holds only the in-frame ones, with some missing. The sample has hundreds of thousands of clones, about 88% seen once. Sequenced input: PBMCs or T cells enriched from blood (not recorded which). These TCRs come from a woman between 45 and 65 years old who had recovered from COVID-19.

V gene TRBV9 combines with J gene TRBJ2-1, with D uncertain. CDR1 SGDLS and CDR2 YYNGEE come from the germline V gene. Trimming stripped 4 bases from V and 2 bases from J, with 7 bases between. CDR3 size: 13 residues. CDR3 in DNA: TGTGCCAGCAGCCCCCCCGCCTACAATGAGCAGTTCTTC. Protein product: CASSPPAYNEQFF.

V and J are TRBV11-2 and TRBJ1-1; weak D call: TRBD1 (5 bases). The CDR3 is 16 amino acids. Germline loops: CDR1 SGHAT, CDR2 FQNNGV. V was trimmed by 5 bases and J by 0 bases, leaving 16 bases between them. The CDR3 DNA follows: TGTGCCAGCAGCCCCCGGGGGGGGTCCATGAACACTGAAGCTTTCTTT. The encoded protein is CASSPRGGSMNTEAFF.

The chain joins TRBV6-1 to TRBJ1-5; D call uncertain. Trimming took off 3 bases at V and 0 bases at J, with 12 bases between the two ends. This CDR3 comprises 16 residues. Germline V CDR1 and CDR2: MNHNS, SASEGT. The DNA for the CDR3 is TGTGCCAGCAGTGACGTGGCAGGCAATAGCAATCAGCCCCAGCATTTT. It yields the protein CASSDVAGNSNQPQHF.

V and J are TRBV6-2 or TRBV6-3 and TRBJ2-3, with TRBD1 matching 9 bases. Germline V gene sequence: CDR1 MNHEY, CDR2 SVGEGT. The CDR3 is made up of 15 amino acids. The J segment lost 6 bases and the V segment lost 5 bases, leaving 9 bases of the junction unmatched. This CDR3 is CASSGGDRVVDTQYF. The CDR3 DNA is TGTGCCAGCAGTGGAGGGGACAGGGTTGTGGATACGCAGTATTTT.

This chain connects TRBV15 to TRBJ2-1, with 10 bases aligning to TRBD2. The CDR3 covers 20 residues. J was trimmed by 0 bases and V by 4 bases; bases with no gene match: 15. The germline CDR1 and CDR2 sequences are LNHNV and YYDKDF (reference sequence). CDR3 in amino acids: CATSTPRGGLASSSYNEQFF. The CDR3 nucleotides read TGTGCCACCAGCACTCCACGCGGGGGACTAGCGAGTAGCTCCTACAATGAGCAGTTCTTC. Filled out from reference TRBV15 and TRBJ2-1, the complete variable domain reads DAMVIQNPRYQVTQFGKPVTLSCSQTLNHNVMYWYQQKSSQAPKLLFHYYDKDFNNEADTPDNFQSRRPNTSFCFLDIRSPGLGDTAMYLCATSTPRGGLASSSYNEQFFGPGTRLTVL.

The V gene is TRBV7-8, the J gene TRBJ2-5; D gene uncertain. The germline V and J ends were trimmed by 1 base and 2 bases, with 14 bases remaining between them. The germline CDR1 and CDR2 sequences are SGHVS and FQNEAQ. The CDR3 consists of 16 residues. In DNA, the CDR3 is TGTGCCAGCAGCTTAGGTACCGCACCGCGACAAGAGACCCAGTACTTC. Translating gives CASSLGTAPRQETQYF. Together with reference TRBV7-8 and TRBJ2-5, the CDR3 gives the full variable domain: GAGVSQSPRYKVAKRGQDVALRCDPISGHVSLFWYQQALGQGPEFLTYFQNEAQLDKSGLPSDRFFAERPEGSVSTLKIQRTQQEDSAVYLCASSLGTAPRQETQYFGPGTRLLVL.

V is TRBV12-3 or TRBV12-4 and J is TRBJ1-2; perhaps TRBD1 as D (5 bases). This CDR3 has 13 amino acids. V gave up 5 bases and J gave up 7 bases, with 14 bases separating them. The CDR3 loop reads CASSVAGGGGYTF. For the CDR3, the DNA is TGTGCCAGCAGTGTTGCGGGGGGAGGTGGCTACACCTTC.

V and J are TRBV6-5 and TRBJ2-1; D remains ambiguous. Per germline, CDR1 MNHEY and CDR2 SVGAGI. V dropped 6 bases and J dropped 4 bases, with 13 bases sitting between them. This CDR3 has 14 residues. The CDR3 DNA reads as TGTGCCAGCAGATCCCCCACCGGTTACAATGAGCAGTTCTTC. Translation gives CASRSPTGYNEQFF.

V gene TRBV5-1 combines with J gene TRBJ1-3; 7 bases match TRBD1. The CDR3 is 15 residues long. Germline V CDR1 and CDR2: SGHRS, YFSETQ. V lost 4 bases and J lost 3; bases outside the gene matches: 7. The CDR3 region is CASSPGTVGGNTIYF. CDR3 nucleotide sequence: TGCGCCAGCAGCCCCGGGACAGTAGGTGGAAACACCATATATTTT.

With respect to this clone: Other DNA sequences in this sample translate to the same CDR3. This chain connects TRBV28 to TRBJ2-3, with D possibly being TRBD1 (6 bases). Germline V gives CDR1 MDHEN, CDR2 SYDVKM. V shed 1 base and J shed 3 bases, with 11 bases lying between them. The CDR3 sequence is 15 residues long. CDR3 in amino acids: CASSLFGRGTDTQYF. The CDR3 DNA reads as TGTGCCAGCAGTTTATTCGGCAGGGGTACAGATACGCAGTATTTT. The whole variable domain, filled in from reference TRBV28 and TRBJ2-3, reads DVKVTQSSRYLVKRTGEKVFLECVQDMDHENMFWYRQDPGLGLRLIYFSYDVKMKEKGDIPEGYSVSREKKERFSLILESASTNQTSMYLCASSLFGRGTDTQYFGPGTRLTVL.

The rearrangement links TRBV7-6 to TRBJ1-1, with D perhaps matching TRBD1 (5 bases). The CDR3 spans 15 residues. The ends were cut back, 5 bases at V and 1 base at J, with 14 bases in the middle. Germline V gene sequence: CDR1 SGHVS, CDR2 FNYEAQ. The CDR3 is CASSGQTAPNTEAFF. The CDR3 region has the DNA TGTGCCAGCAGCGGGCAGACAGCCCCGAACACTGAAGCTTTCTTT.

The chain combines TRBV18 with TRBJ2-7, with 7 bases fitting TRBD2. V trimming: 3 bases; J trimming: 7 bases; junction bases outside the gene matches: 9. The CDR3 loop spans 14 amino acids. The V gene's germline CDR1 is KGHSH and CDR2 LQKENI. CDR3 coding DNA: TGTGCCAGCTCACCCCGGGTAGCGGGTCTTGAGCAGTACTTC. Protein: CASSPRVAGLEQYF.

In this sample, this clone turned up a few times. The chain links TRBV9 to TRBJ1-6, with D perhaps TRBD1 (6 bases). Germline V gene sequence: CDR1 SGDLS, CDR2 YYNGEE. Trimming pared 4 bases from V and 9 bases from J, leaving 14 bases between. The CDR3 extends over 14 amino acids. The DNA for the CDR3 is TGTGCCAGCAGCCTGACAGGCCAATCTTCACCCCTCCACTTT. Its protein is CASSLTGQSSPLHF.

The chain has TRBV7-2 and TRBJ1-3; 10 bases are a match to TRBD1. The length of the CDR3 is 13 residues. After removal of 5 bases from V and 8 bases from J, the junction contained 3 bases not matched to a gene. The germline V gene encodes CDR1 SGHTA and CDR2 FQGNSA. The DNA for the CDR3 is TGTGCCAGCAGCCCGGACAGGGGGGACACCATATATTTT. This gives the protein CASSPDRGDTIYF.

J is TRBJ2-7 and V is TRBV28; TRBD2 is a possible D gene (5 bases). The CDR3 is made up of 11 amino acids. V lost 9 bases to trimming and J lost 7 bases, with 13 bases between them. Per germline, CDR1 MDHEN and CDR2 SYDVKM. This CDR3 is CARLGGTEQYF. The CDR3 coding sequence is TGTGCCAGGCTTGGAGGTACGGAGCAGTACTTC.

This clone was recorded a few times. The chain recombines TRBV11-3 with TRBJ1-2; tentative D call: TRBD1 (5 bases). This CDR3 is 13 amino acids long. Germline V gene lookup returns CDR1 SGHNT and CDR2 YENEEA. Between the trimmed V and J ends, which lost 4 bases and 8 bases, there was a span of 14 bases. CDR3 coding DNA: TGTGCCAGCAGCTCCTCTATGGGGCGCGGCTACACCTTC. This sequence encodes CASSSSMGRGYTF.

V gene TRBV2 combines with J gene TRBJ2-7; tentative D call: TRBD1 (5 bases). This CDR3 is built from 14 residues. Trimming shortened V by 6 bases and J by 2 bases, and 14 bases separated the two germline ends. CDR1 SNHLY and CDR2 FYNNEI come from the germline V gene. The CDR3 coding sequence is TGTGCCAGCAGCCAAGACAGTATTCCCTACGAGCAGTACTTC. As protein: CASSQDSIPYEQYF. The whole variable domain, remainder taken from reference TRBV2 and TRBJ2-7, is EPEVTQTPSHQVTQMGQEVILRCVPISNHLYFYWYRQILGQKVEFLVSFYNNEISEKSEIFDDQFSVERPDGSNFTLKIRSTKLEDSAMYFCASSQDSIPYEQYFGPGTRLTVT.

The rearrangement joins TRBV7-2 to TRBJ1-2; D gene unclear. The germline CDR1 and CDR2 sequences are SGHTA and FQGNSA. There are 16 residues in the CDR3. Trimming took off 5 bases at V and 2 bases at J, with 18 bases between the two ends. The DNA of the CDR3 is TGTGCCAGCAGCCCAGAAAAGCGGTCTTCGAACTATGGCTACACCTTC. It translates to CASSPEKRSSNYGYTF.

This clone was counted a few times. J is TRBJ2-7 and V is TRBV18; TRBD2 matches at 14 bases. The CDR3 is made up of 16 amino acids. After removal of 1 base from V and 6 bases from J, the junction contained 5 bases not matched to a gene. From germline, CDR1 is KGHSH and CDR2 LQKENI. CDR3 DNA sequence: TGTGCCAGCTCACCACGGGGACTAGCGGGAGTAAGCGAGCAGTACTTC. Protein: CASSPRGLAGVSEQYF.

V is TRBV21-1 and J is TRBJ2-4; the table's TRBD1 call for D was not verified on the DNA. TRBV21-1 is a listed pseudogene. This CDR3 spans 16 amino acids. Here the CDR3 DNA reads TGTGCCAGCAAAGATAACAGGGGGCGCATTAAGGGCATTCAGTACTTC. Its translation: CASKDNRGRIKGIQYF.

V and J are TRBV10-2 and TRBJ2-2; TRBD2 might be the D (5 bases). This CDR3 region has 15 residues. CDR1 and CDR2 (germline): WSHSY, SAAADI. Trimming took 10 bases from V and 1 from J, leaving 16 bases between them. The CDR3 here is CATSKDWRNTGELFF. For the CDR3, the DNA is TGCGCCACCTCTAAGGACTGGAGGAACACCGGGGAGCTGTTTTTT.

The J gene is TRBJ2-5, the V gene TRBV4-1, with TRBD1 identical over 11 bases. The CDR3 consists of 18 residues. The V gene end was trimmed by 0 bases and the J gene end by 5 bases; junction bases not matched to a gene: 11. The germline gives CDR1 MGHRA, CDR2 YSYEKL. The CDR3 sequence is CASSQEWGRTGGRETQYF. CDR3 bases: TGCGCCAGCAGCCAAGAATGGGGGCGGACAGGGGGCAGGGAGACCCAGTACTTC.

The chain carries TRBV5-8 and TRBJ1-1, with D possibly matching TRBD1 (6 bases). V lost 4 bases, J lost 3 bases, and 13 bases lay in between. The length of the CDR3 is 14 residues. The germline V gene encodes CDR1 SGHTS and CDR2 YDEGEE. The CDR3, as DNA: TGTGCCAGCAGCGATACAGGGTATTACACTGAAGCTTTCTTT. Protein sequence: CASSDTGYYTEAFF.

This chain joins TRBV9 and TRBJ2-2; weak D call: TRBD1 (6 bases). Germline V gene lookup returns CDR1 SGDLS and CDR2 YYNGEE. Trimming pared 6 bases from V and 2 bases from J, leaving 11 bases between. There are 14 residues in the CDR3. CDR3 residues: CASNPGQNTGELFF. The CDR3 DNA sequence: TGTGCCAGCAACCCGGGACAAAACACCGGGGAGCTGTTTTTT.